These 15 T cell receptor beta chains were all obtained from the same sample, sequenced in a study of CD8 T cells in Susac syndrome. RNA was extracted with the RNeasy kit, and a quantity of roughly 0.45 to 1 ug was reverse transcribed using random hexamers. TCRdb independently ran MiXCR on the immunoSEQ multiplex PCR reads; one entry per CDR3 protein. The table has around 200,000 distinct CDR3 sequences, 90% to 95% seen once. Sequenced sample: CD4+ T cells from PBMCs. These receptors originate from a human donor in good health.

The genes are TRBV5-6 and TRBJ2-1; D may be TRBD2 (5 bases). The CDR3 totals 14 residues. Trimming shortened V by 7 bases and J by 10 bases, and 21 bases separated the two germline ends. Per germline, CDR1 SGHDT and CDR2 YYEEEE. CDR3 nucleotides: TGTGCCAGCGCCCGACGGAGGACCGCGGGCGAGCAGTTCTTC. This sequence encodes CASARRRTAGEQFF. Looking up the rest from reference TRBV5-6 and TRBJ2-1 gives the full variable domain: DAGVTQSPTHLIKTRGQQVTLRCSPKSGHDTVSWYQQALGQGPQFIFQYYEEEERQRGNFPDRFSGHQFPNYSSELNVNALLLGDSALYLCASARRRTAGEQFFGPGTRLTVL.

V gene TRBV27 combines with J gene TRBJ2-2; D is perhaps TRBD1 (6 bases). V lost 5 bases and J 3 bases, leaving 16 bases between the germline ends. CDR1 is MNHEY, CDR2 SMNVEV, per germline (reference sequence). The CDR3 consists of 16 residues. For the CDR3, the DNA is TGTGCCAGCAGTCGCGGCGGCCAGGGGTACACCGGGGAGCTGTTTTTT. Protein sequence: CASSRGGQGYTGELFF.

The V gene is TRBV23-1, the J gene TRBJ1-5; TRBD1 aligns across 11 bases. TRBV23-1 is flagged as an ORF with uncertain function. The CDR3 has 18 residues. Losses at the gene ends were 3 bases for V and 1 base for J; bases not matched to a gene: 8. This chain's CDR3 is CASSQGQGDGRSNQPQHF. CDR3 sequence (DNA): TGCGCCAGCAGTCAGGGACAGGGGGATGGAAGAAGCAATCAGCCCCAGCATTTT.

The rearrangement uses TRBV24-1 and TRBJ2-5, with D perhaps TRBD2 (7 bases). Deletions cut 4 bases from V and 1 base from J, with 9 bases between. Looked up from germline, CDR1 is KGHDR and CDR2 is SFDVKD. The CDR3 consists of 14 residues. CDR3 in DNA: TGTGCCACCAGTGAAGGGGGGGTCCAAGAGACCCAGTACTTC. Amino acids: CATSEGGVQETQYF.

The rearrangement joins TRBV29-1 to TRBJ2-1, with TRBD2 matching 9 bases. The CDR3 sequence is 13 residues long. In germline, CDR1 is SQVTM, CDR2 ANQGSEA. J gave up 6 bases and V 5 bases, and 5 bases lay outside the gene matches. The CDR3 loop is CSVSTSGFNEQFF. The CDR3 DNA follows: TGCAGCGTTAGTACTAGCGGGTTCAATGAGCAGTTCTTC.

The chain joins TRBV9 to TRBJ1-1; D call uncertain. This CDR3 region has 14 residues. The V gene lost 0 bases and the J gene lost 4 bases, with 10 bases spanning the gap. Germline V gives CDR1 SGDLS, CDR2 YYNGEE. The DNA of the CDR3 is TGTGCCAGCAGCGTAGGAAATGTAGGCACTGAAGCTTTCTTT. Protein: CASSVGNVGTEAFF.

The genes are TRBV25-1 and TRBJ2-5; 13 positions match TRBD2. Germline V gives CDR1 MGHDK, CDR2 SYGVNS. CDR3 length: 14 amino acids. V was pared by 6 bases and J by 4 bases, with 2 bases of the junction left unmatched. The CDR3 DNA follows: TGTGCCAGCAGGAGACTAGCGGGAGGAGAGACCCAGTACTTC. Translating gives CASRRLAGGETQYF.

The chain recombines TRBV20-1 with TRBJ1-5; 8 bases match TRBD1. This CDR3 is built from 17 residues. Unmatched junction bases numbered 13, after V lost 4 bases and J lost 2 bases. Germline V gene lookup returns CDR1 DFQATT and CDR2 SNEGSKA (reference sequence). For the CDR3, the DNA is TGCAGTGCTACCCCTAGGACAGGGAAGACGGGCAATCAGCCCCAGCATTTT. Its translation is CSATPRTGKTGNQPQHF.

CDR3 coding DNA: TGCGCCAGCAGGAACAGGACTAGCCGGTCCTACGAGCAGTACGTC. Translation: CASRNRTSRSYEQYV. The V gene is TRBV3-1, the J gene TRBJ2-7; 8 nucleotides line up with TRBD2. The V gene's germline CDR1 is LGHDT and CDR2 YNNKEL (reference sequence). CDR3 length: 15 amino acids.

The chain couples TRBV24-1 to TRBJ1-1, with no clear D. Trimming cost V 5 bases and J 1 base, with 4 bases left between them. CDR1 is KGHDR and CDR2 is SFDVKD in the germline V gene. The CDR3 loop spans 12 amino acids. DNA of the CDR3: TGTGCCACCAGTGGGGCGAACACTGAAGCTTTCTTT. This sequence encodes CATSGANTEAFF.

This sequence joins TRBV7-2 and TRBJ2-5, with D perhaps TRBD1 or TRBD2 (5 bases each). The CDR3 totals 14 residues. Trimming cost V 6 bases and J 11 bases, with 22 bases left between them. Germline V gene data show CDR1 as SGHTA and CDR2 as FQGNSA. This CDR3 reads CASSFPGRSRTQYF. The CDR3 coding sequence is TGTGCCAGCAGTTTCCCGGGACGGAGTCGAACTCAGTACTTC.

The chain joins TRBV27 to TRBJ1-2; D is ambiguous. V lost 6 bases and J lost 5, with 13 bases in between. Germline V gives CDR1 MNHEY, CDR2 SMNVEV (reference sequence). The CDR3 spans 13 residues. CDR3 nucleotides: TGTGCCAGCAGACCTTCGGCGGCTTATGGCTACACCTTC. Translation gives CASRPSAAYGYTF.

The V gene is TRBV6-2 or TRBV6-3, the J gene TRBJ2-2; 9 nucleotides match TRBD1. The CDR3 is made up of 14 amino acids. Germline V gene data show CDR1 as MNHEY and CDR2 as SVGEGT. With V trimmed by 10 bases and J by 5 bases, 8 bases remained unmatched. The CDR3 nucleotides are TGTGCCACCATTACAGGGGGCGCGACCGGGGAGCTGTTTTTT. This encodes CATITGGATGELFF.

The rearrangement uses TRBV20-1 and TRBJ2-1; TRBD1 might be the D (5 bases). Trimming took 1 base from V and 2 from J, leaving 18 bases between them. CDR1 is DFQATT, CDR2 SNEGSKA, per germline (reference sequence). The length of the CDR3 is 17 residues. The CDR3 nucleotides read TGCAGTGCTAGAGCGAGGTGGGGCCAGTCCACCTACAATGAGCAGTTCTTC. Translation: CSARARWGQSTYNEQFF.

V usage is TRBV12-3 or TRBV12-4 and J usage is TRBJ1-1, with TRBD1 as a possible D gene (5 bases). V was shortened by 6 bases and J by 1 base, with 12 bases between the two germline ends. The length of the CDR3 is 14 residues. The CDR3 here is CASRPRQWNTEAFF. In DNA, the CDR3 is TGTGCCAGCAGACCTCGACAGTGGAACACTGAAGCTTTCTTT.